One sample yielded the 12 T cell receptor beta chains listed below, sequenced in a study of blood T cell repertoires in COVID-19 (dated by TCRdb to 2020 to 2022). Libraries came from the immunoSEQ multiplex PCR assay. In its TCRdb copy, this immuneACCESS table keeps in-frame sequences only and misses some clones. Where compared with another copy, unresolved V genes explain less than half of these, and the others have no known cause. This sample is represented by about 440,000 clones; about nine tenths of them were singletons. Approximately 0.65% of the sample belongs to the ten largest clones. Sequencing was carried out using PBMCs or T cells enriched from blood (not recorded which). All receptors come from a man in his late teens or twenties who had recovered from COVID-19.

This clone was picked up one time. The chain recombines TRBV12-5 with TRBJ1-1; 7 bases fit TRBD1. Looked up from germline, CDR1 is LGHNT and CDR2 is FRNRAP. The V and J ends lost 5 bases and 1 base, in that order; junction bases with no gene match: 4. This CDR3 contains 14 residues. This CDR3 reads CASGQSGGNTEAFF. The DNA for the CDR3 is TGTGCTAGTGGTCAGTCAGGGGGGAACACTGAAGCTTTCTTT.

The chain couples TRBV9 to TRBJ1-2, with D hard to call. V lost 5 bases and J lost 5, with 16 bases in between. Germline lookup yields CDR1 SGDLS and CDR2 YYNGEE. The CDR3 has 14 residues. This CDR3 is CASSMTSGSYGYTF. CDR3 sequence (DNA): TGTGCCAGCAGTATGACATCGGGGTCTTATGGCTACACCTTC.

The V and J genes are TRBV19 and TRBJ1-5; D unresolved. The length of the CDR3 is 16 residues. V lost 2 bases and J 3 bases, leaving 14 bases between the germline ends. Germline V lookup: CDR1 LNHDA, CDR2 SQIVND (reference sequence). The chain's CDR3 is CASSIRGRGSNQPQHF. The CDR3 DNA is TGTGCCAGTAGTATAAGAGGGCGAGGGTCCAATCAGCCCCAGCATTTT.

This sequence joins TRBV20-1 and TRBJ1-4; the D is unclear. The germline gives CDR1 DFQATT, CDR2 SNEGSKA (reference sequence). The CDR3 totals 14 residues. Trimming removed 3 bases at V and 6 bases at J, with 14 bases between. CDR3 sequence (DNA): TGCAGTGCTAGTAACAGCCTCAACCATGAAAAACTGTTTTTT. Encoded protein: CSASNSLNHEKLFF.

On this clone: Because the CDR3 is missing its conserved closing phenylalanine or tryptophan, this is likely a read error. The limits of the CDR3 on the DNA are not certain, so only TCRdb's listed CDR3 is given. V is TRBV24-1 and J is TRBJ1-1. Counting both end residues, the CDR3 totals 9 amino acids. Looked up from germline, CDR1 is KGHDR and CDR2 is SFDVKD. The chain's CDR3 is CATLTDGRV.

The rearrangement uses TRBV24-1 and TRBJ2-3; TRBD1 aligns across 8 bases. Germline V gene data show CDR1 as KGHDR and CDR2 as SFDVKD. This CDR3 is built from 14 residues. The junction had 2 bases not matched to a gene; V was cut back by 4 bases and J by 3 bases. Here the CDR3 DNA reads TGTGCCACCAGTGACAGGGGGCTTACAGATACGCAGTATTTT. Residues: CATSDRGLTDTQYF.

The chain combines TRBV28 with TRBJ2-3; 7 bases align to TRBD2. V gave up 6 bases and J gave up 2 bases; unmatched junction bases: 5. The CDR3 length is 14 residues. Germline V gene sequence: CDR1 MDHEN, CDR2 SYDVKM. Written as DNA, the CDR3 is TGTGCCAGCAGGAGCGGGGTGCTCACAGATACGCAGTATTTT. This gives the protein CASRSGVLTDTQYF. The entire variable domain, with the rest obtained from reference TRBV28 and TRBJ2-3, is as follows: DVKVTQSSRYLVKRTGEKVFLECVQDMDHENMFWYRQDPGLGLRLIYFSYDVKMKEKGDIPEGYSVSREKKERFSLILESASTNQTSMYLCASRSGVLTDTQYFGPGTRLTVL.

The J gene is TRBJ1-3, the V gene TRBV3-1 (or the pseudogene TRBV3-2); 7 bases map to TRBD1. Germline loops: CDR1 LGHDT, CDR2 YNNKEL (reference sequence). Losses at the gene ends were 4 bases for V and 0 bases for J; bases not matched to a gene: 9. This CDR3 is built from 17 residues. The CDR3 DNA is TGTGCCAGCAGCCTGACCGGGACAGCCGTCTCTGGAAACACCATATATTTT. It codes for CASSLTGTAVSGNTIYF.

This rearrangement joins TRBV9 to TRBJ2-7, with 11 bases identical to TRBD2. Germline V gives CDR1 SGDLS, CDR2 YYNGEE. V trimming: 7 bases; J trimming: 4 bases; junction bases outside the gene matches: 7. The CDR3 runs 14 residues. The CDR3 loop reads CASGATSGSYEQYF. The CDR3, as DNA: TGTGCCAGCGGCGCAACTAGCGGGAGTTACGAGCAGTACTTC.

The V gene is TRBV6-6, the J gene TRBJ2-7, with 7 bases identical to TRBD1. CDR1 is MNHNY, CDR2 SVGAGI, per germline (reference sequence). The CDR3 sequence is 14 residues long. Losses at the gene ends were 10 bases for V and 4 bases for J; bases not matched to a gene: 13. This chain's CDR3 is CATTETGLLYEQYF. The CDR3 region has the DNA TGTGCCACCACGGAGACAGGGTTATTATACGAGCAGTACTTC.

This chain uses TRBV9 with TRBJ2-5, with TRBD2 matching over 7 bases. The CDR3 consists of 17 residues. Germline V gene lookup returns CDR1 SGDLS and CDR2 YYNGEE. J gave up 5 bases and V 0 bases, and 13 bases lay outside the gene matches. CDR3 nucleotides: TGTGCCAGCAGCGTAGGGGTAGGAGGGACTACCGTCGAGACCCAGTACTTC. This sequence encodes CASSVGVGGTTVETQYF.

V usage is TRBV5-4 and J usage is TRBJ2-7; 7 bases line up with TRBD1. The CDR3 contains 15 residues. V lost 5 bases and J lost 2; bases outside the gene matches: 10. Germline assignment: CDR1 SGHNT and CDR2 YYREEE (reference sequence). This chain's CDR3 is CASSLNRQGPYEQYF. Here the CDR3 DNA reads TGTGCCAGCAGTTTGAACAGACAGGGCCCCTACGAGCAGTACTTC.